The 18 T cell receptor beta chains reported below all come from one sample, sequenced in a study of radiotherapy plus CTLA-4 blockade in lung cancer. The assay was immunoSEQ multiplex PCR, and TCRdb's table has in-frame clones only and misses some. The table has 43,000 or so clones, more than 60% seen once; the top ten hold less than 20%. The material sequenced was peripheral blood, taken from a patient treated with radiotherapy plus ipilimumab. The receptors derive from a human donor with non-small cell lung cancer who had a partial response to radiotherapy plus ipilimumab.

There are a few counts of this clone. The chain links TRBV19 to TRBJ2-1; D is possibly TRBD1 (6 bases). V gave up 6 bases and J gave up 4 bases, with 16 bases separating them. This CDR3 is built from 15 residues. The germline gives CDR1 LNHDA, CDR2 SQIVND (reference sequence). The CDR3, as DNA: TGTGCCAGTAGCTCACAGGGTTGGGGTTACAATGAGCAGTTCTTC. It specifies CASSSQGWGYNEQFF.

This clone has just a few counts. V gene TRBV6-6 combines with J gene TRBJ1-5; tentative D call: TRBD1 (5 bases). Germline CDR1 reads MNHNY; CDR2 reads SVGAGI (reference sequence). The CDR3 is 15 amino acids. The V end was cut by 1 base, the J end by 1 base, with 8 bases between. The CDR3 region has the DNA TGTGCCAGCAGTTACTGGGGGAGGAGCAATCAGCCCCAGCATTTT. Its translation: CASSYWGRSNQPQHF.

V and J are TRBV25-1 and TRBJ2-1, with 13 nucleotides matching TRBD2. The CDR3 totals 15 residues. Germline assignment: CDR1 MGHDK and CDR2 SYGVNS. V lost 7 bases, J lost 4 bases, and 4 bases stayed unmatched. Here the CDR3 reads CASTRTSGSYNEQFF. Written as DNA, the CDR3 is TGTGCCAGCACCAGGACTAGCGGGAGTTACAATGAGCAGTTCTTC.

The chain carries TRBV7-9 and TRBJ1-1; D not certain. The CDR3 length is 12 residues. Trimming took off 1 base at V and 6 bases at J, with 6 bases between the two ends. Germline CDR1 and CDR2: SEHNR and FQNEAQ (reference sequence). The CDR3 protein is CASSLVLPEAFF. CDR3 nucleotides: TGTGCCAGCAGCTTAGTCCTACCTGAAGCTTTCTTT.

The chain employs TRBV2 and TRBJ2-6; D call uncertain. V was clipped by 6 bases and J by 0 bases, with 6 bases between them. This CDR3 is built from 14 residues. From germline, CDR1 is SNHLY and CDR2 FYNNEI. The CDR3 sequence is CASSSSSGANVLTF. The DNA of the CDR3 is TGTGCCAGCAGCTCTAGCTCTGGGGCCAACGTCCTGACTTTC.

The rearrangement links TRBV7-8 to TRBJ2-7; 9 bases are shared with TRBD1. The V segment lost 1 base and the J segment 5 bases; nucleotides outside the gene matches: 6. The CDR3 length is 15 residues. The V gene's germline CDR1 is SGHVS and CDR2 FQNEAQ. The chain's CDR3 is CASSLGGTGSHEQYF. CDR3 in DNA: TGTGCCAGCAGCTTAGGGGGGACAGGGTCCCACGAGCAGTACTTC.

This CDR3 reads CASSLVVRGSGELFF. The CDR3 nucleotides are TGTGCCAGCAGCTTAGTAGTCAGGGGTTCTGGGGAGCTGTTTTTT. The chain couples TRBV7-2 to TRBJ2-2; perhaps TRBD1 as D (6 bases). The CDR3 is 15 amino acids. Trimming left V 1 base short and J 8 bases short, with 14 bases between. Germline-derived CDR1 and CDR2 are SGHTA and FQGNSA.

This clone appeared a single time. Germline is not matched at one junction end, which may reflect a read error. The genes are TRBV7-7 and TRBJ2-3, with 9 bases aligning to TRBD2. Germline-derived CDR1 and CDR2 are SSHAT and FNYEAQ (reference sequence). The CDR3 contains 14 residues. The CDR3 loop is CASSRGGATDTQYF. The CDR3 nucleotides read TGTGCTAGCAGCCGCGGGGGGGCAACAGATACGCAGTATTTT.

This chain connects TRBV7-2 to TRBJ1-3, with D maybe TRBD1 (6 bases). Germline V gene lookup returns CDR1 SGHTA and CDR2 FQGNSA. V was pared by 6 bases and J by 3 bases, with 9 bases between. The CDR3 is made up of 13 amino acids. The CDR3 protein is CASSGQFGNTIYF. The CDR3 coding sequence is TGTGCCAGCAGTGGACAGTTTGGAAACACCATATATTTT. Full variable domain (missing parts from reference TRBV7-2 and TRBJ1-3): GAGVSQSPSNKVTEKGKDVELRCDPISGHTALYWYRQSLGQGLEFLIYFQGNSAPDKSGLPSDRFSAERTGGSVSTLTIQRTQQEDSAVYLCASSGQFGNTIYFGEGSWLTVV.

This clone was observed many times. This chain connects TRBV19 to TRBJ2-3; tentatively, D is TRBD2 (6 bases). Trimming shortened V by 8 bases and J by 0 bases, and 15 bases separated the two germline ends. This CDR3 has 15 amino acids. Looked up from germline, CDR1 is LNHDA and CDR2 is SQIVND (reference sequence). CDR3 coding DNA: TGTGCCAGTCGCAACCGGGACTCGAGCACAGATACGCAGTATTTT. It is translated as CASRNRDSSTDTQYF.

The CDR3 nucleotides are TGTGCCAGCAGCTTAGCCGGGGTCGGTGGCTACACCTTC. Protein sequence: CASSLAGVGGYTF. V and J are TRBV7-9 and TRBJ1-2; D remains unclear. The germline V gene encodes CDR1 SEHNR and CDR2 FQNEAQ (reference sequence). V dropped 0 bases and J dropped 7 bases, with 9 bases sitting between them. This CDR3 contains 13 residues. Complete variable domain (other parts from reference TRBV7-9 and TRBJ1-2): DTGVSQNPRHKITKRGQNVTFRCDPISEHNRLYWYRQTLGQGPEFLTYFQNEAQLEKSRLLSDRFSAERPKGSFSTLEIQRTEQGDSAMYLCASSLAGVGGYTFGSGTRLTVV.

The chain uses TRBV7-9 and TRBJ1-1; 8 bases fit TRBD1. Germline-derived CDR1 and CDR2 are SEHNR and FQNEAQ (reference sequence). After removal of 4 bases from V and 4 bases from J, the junction contained 5 bases not matched to a gene. This CDR3 spans 14 amino acids. The CDR3 DNA sequence: TGTGCCAGCAGCTATGGACAGGGCAGCACTGAAGCTTTCTTT. This sequence encodes CASSYGQGSTEAFF. The full variable domain, completed using reference TRBV7-9 and TRBJ1-1, is DTGVSQNPRHKITKRGQNVTFRCDPISEHNRLYWYRQTLGQGPEFLTYFQNEAQLEKSRLLSDRFSAERPKGSFSTLEIQRTEQGDSAMYLCASSYGQGSTEAFFGQGTRLTVV.

The chain couples TRBV10-3 to TRBJ2-5, with D maybe TRBD1 (6 bases). Trimming pared 2 bases from V and 5 bases from J, leaving 12 bases between. The CDR3 has 14 residues. The V gene's germline CDR1 is ENHRY and CDR2 SYGVKD. In DNA, the CDR3 is TGTGCCATCAGTGAGGAAGCAGGGGTGGAGACCCAGTACTTC. It is translated as CAISEEAGVETQYF.

The chain carries TRBV25-1 and TRBJ1-4, with D maybe TRBD1 (5 bases). The CDR3 totals 15 residues. V was cut by 5 bases and J by 4 bases, with 14 bases left in between. Germline CDR1 is MGHDK and CDR2 is SYGVNS. As DNA, the CDR3 is TGTGCCAGCAGTCCTATGACAGCTCATAATGAAAAACTGTTTTTT. It codes for CASSPMTAHNEKLFF.

The rearrangement links TRBV19 to TRBJ1-5; 8 bases align to TRBD1. This CDR3 has 15 residues. V lost 5 bases and J lost 6; bases outside the gene matches: 9. Looked up from germline, CDR1 is LNHDA and CDR2 is SQIVND (reference sequence). This CDR3 is CASSAPQGASQPQHF. CDR3 in DNA: TGTGCCAGTAGTGCTCCTCAGGGGGCCTCTCAGCCCCAGCATTTT.

The chain carries TRBV5-6 and TRBJ2-7; TRBD1 might be the D (7 bases). Germline values: CDR1 SGHDT, CDR2 YYEEEE. The ends were cut back, 3 bases at V and 6 bases at J, with 16 bases in the middle. This CDR3 has 14 residues. The CDR3 reads CASSSRDRSSEQYF. The CDR3 DNA sequence: TGTGCCAGCAGCTCGCGGGACAGATCGTCCGAGCAGTACTTC.

V usage is TRBV18 and J usage is TRBJ2-3; 13 bases match TRBD2. V gave up 3 bases and J gave up 6 bases; unmatched junction bases: 3. The CDR3 extends over 15 amino acids. From germline, CDR1 is KGHSH and CDR2 LQKENI. This chain's CDR3 is CASSPRTSGSDTQYF. DNA of the CDR3: TGTGCCAGCTCACCCCGGACTAGCGGGAGTGATACGCAGTATTTT.

As concerns this clone: The sample holds other DNA sequences that translate to the same CDR3. The V call is TRBV5-1, the J call TRBJ2-1; 9 nucleotides align to TRBD1. The CDR3 is 16 residues long. After removal of 2 bases from V and 2 bases from J, the junction contained 5 bases not matched to a gene. Germline CDR1 is SGHRS and CDR2 is YFSETQ. For the CDR3, the DNA is TGCGCCAGCAGCTTTCCGGACAGGGGCCCCTACAATGAGCAGTTCTTC. Translating gives CASSFPDRGPYNEQFF. Using reference TRBV5-1 and TRBJ2-1 for the parts outside the CDR3, the full variable domain is KAGVTQTPRYLIKTRGQQVTLSCSPISGHRSVSWYQQTPGQGLQFLFEYFSETQRNKGNFPGRFSGRQFSNSRSEMNVSTLELGDSALYLCASSFPDRGPYNEQFFGPGTRLTVL.